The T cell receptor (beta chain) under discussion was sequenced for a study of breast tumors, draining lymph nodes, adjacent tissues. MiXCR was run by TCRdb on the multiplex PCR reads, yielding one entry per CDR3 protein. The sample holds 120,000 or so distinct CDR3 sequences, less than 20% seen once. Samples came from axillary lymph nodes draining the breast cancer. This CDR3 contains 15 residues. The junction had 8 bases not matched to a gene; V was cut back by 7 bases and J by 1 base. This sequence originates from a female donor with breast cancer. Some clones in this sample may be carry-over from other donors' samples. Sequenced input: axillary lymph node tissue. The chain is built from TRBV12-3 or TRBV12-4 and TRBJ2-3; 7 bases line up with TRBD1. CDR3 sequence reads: CASNSMTGRTDTQYF. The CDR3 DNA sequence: TGTGCCAGCAATTCAATGACAGGGCGCACAGATACGCAGTATTTT.